This record concerns one T cell receptor (beta chain) sequence. The CDR3 runs to 14 residues. The J segment lost 4 bases and the V segment lost 6 bases, leaving 8 bases of the junction unmatched. Germline CDR1 SQVTM, CDR2 ANQGSEA. The sample is drawn from a study of CD8 T cells in ankylosing spondylitis. TCRdb reanalysed the 5' RACE reads using MiXCR and keeps one entry per CDR3 protein. The sample holds about 240,000 distinct CDR3 sequences, roughly 8.2% seen once. Material: blood, either unsorted or a sorted T cell fraction (not recorded which). The sequence derives from a female donor with ankylosing spondylitis or in good health (not recorded which). The V and J genes are TRBV29-1 and TRBJ2-2; TRBD1 agrees at 7 bases. The CDR3 loop is CSVYDRATTGELFF. The CDR3 coding sequence is TGCAGCGTCTACGACAGGGCGACCACCGGGGAGCTGTTTTTT.